Listed below are T cell receptor beta chains from one sample, sequenced in a study of OX40 agonist ivuxolimab in advanced cancers. Profiled with immunoSEQ multiplex PCR; TCRdb holds only in-frame clones, not every one. This table holds about 78,000 clones, approximately 80% found once. The specimen was CD4+ or CD8+ T cells sorted from blood, collected in a trial of the OX40 agonist ivuxolimab. The source is an adult with an advanced solid tumor such as melanoma, head and neck, liver or kidney cancer. The CDR3 runs from the conserved cysteine through the conserved F or W. A D gene is named only where the DNA matches it firmly. Only some rows state a clone size, as once, few, many or a class for expanded clones.

abundance | d_gene | v_gene | CDR3aa
. | TRBD2 | TRBV14 | CASSNGILAGGYQETQYF
. | . | TRBV7-2 | CASSLGWRGGEKLFF
. | . | TRBV10-3 | CAISGSGKDTQYF
. | TRBD1 | TRBV18 | CASSPMTGALETQYF
. | . | TRBV5-1 | CASSLGPGSITGNTIYF
once | . | TRBV9 | CASSPGTQPKAFF
. | TRBD1 | TRBV6-5 | CASTKYRGRGEQYF
. | . | TRBV6-5 | CASRPTYNYGYTF
. | . | TRBV2 | CASRVQGISYGYTF
. | . | TRBV5-1 | CASYSQVNTEAFF
. | . | TRBV15 | CATSRDLETQYF
few | . | TRBV5-1 | CASRRLKHTDTQYF
. | TRBD2 | TRBV11-2 | CASTRAGAGADTQYF
. | TRBD2 | TRBV27 | CASSAQRDLGTGELFF
. | . | TRBV2 | CASSGDMDFYGYTF
once | . | TRBV7-9 | CASSPREKLFF
. | . | TRBV12-5 | CASGKGRTGELFF
. | . | TRBV19 | CASSFRTGFGELFF
. | . | TRBV29-1 | CSVDLGTVQETQYF
. | . | TRBV7-8 | CASSRRIQETQYF
once | . | TRBV27 | CASMRRKGTLYEQYF
. | . | TRBV28 | CASRTQGKGGNIQYF
. | TRBD1 | TRBV23-1 | CASSPGYLGQDAEAFF
. | . | TRBV6-1 | CASLRQPNTGELFF
. | . | TRBV9 | CASSLDSLGSGANVLTF
. | TRBD1 | TRBV6-5 | CASSYGQGQSPLHF
. | TRBD1 | TRBV19 | CASSISQGVTEAFF
. | . | TRBV7-9 | CASSLGQRNQETQYF
. | TRBD1 | TRBV7-8 | CASSLRGQGRGYTF
. | TRBD2 | TRBV28 | CASSFQSGGRYNEQFF
. | TRBD2 | TRBV30 | CAWSFSGSGADTQYF
few | TRBD1 | TRBV29-1 | CSVEKTQGAGYTF
few | . | TRBV28 | CASSFRQGRLPLHF
. | . | TRBV28 | CASSTQGQGNTGELFF
. | . | TRBV19 | CASRGGALQETQYF
. | . | TRBV28 | CASSRGPWAEAFF
. | . | TRBV5-4 | CASSLERVNYGYTF
. | . | TRBV5-1 | CASSLVVANTEAFF
few | . | TRBV18 | CASSPGLENIQYF
few | . | TRBV7-4 | CASSARPPLHSNQPQHF
. | . | TRBV9 | CASSQSAGFQETQYF
. | TRBD1 | TRBV6-5 | CASSQGASQTQYF
once | . | TRBV7-2 | CASSSQGQSLSTDTQYF
. | TRBD1 | TRBV5-1 | CASSPGPGGTGELFF
. | . | TRBV7-2 | CASRSNPQGWTEAFF
. | . | TRBV7-2 | CASSARTSLPLHF
. | . | TRBV18 | CASSPWDKNYGYTF
. | . | TRBV6-4 | CASRGWISGNTIYF
. | . | TRBV27 | CASSTPGSGANVLTF
. | . | TRBV19 | CASSLGPRGNQPQHF
. | . | TRBV4-1 | CASSQVSYDPTDTQYF
. | TRBD1 | TRBV6-5 | CASSDRGLGNTIYF
. | . | TRBV15 | CATSRDGRNYGYTF
few | TRBD2 | TRBV23-1 | CASSPKPGLGLNEQFF
. | . | TRBV13 | CASSLLTPDTQYF
. | . | TRBV9 | CASSVEGRSGANVLTF
. | . | TRBV5-1 | CASSPRENYGYTF